The sequence of this T cell receptor (beta chain) was determined in a study of T cell responses to AZD1222 COVID-19 vaccine. Second-dose intervals near 4 or 12 weeks were combined. Sequenced by immunoSEQ multiplex PCR; TCRdb stores in-frame clones only, minus some. The profile covers approximately 150,000 clones, with roughly 92% appearing a single time and under 6% taken by the ten largest. The sequence was collected from an adult who received the AZD1222 COVID-19 vaccine. Sequenced material: peripheral blood, taken 28 days after the second AZD1222 dose.

The CDR3 DNA sequence: TGCGCCAGCAGCTTGTGGCCAGAACAGAACACTGAAGCTTTCTTT. Protein sequence: CASSLWPEQNTEAFF. V and J are TRBV5-1 and TRBJ1-1, with D unresolved. This CDR3 has 15 residues. Between the trimmed V and J ends, which lost 1 base and 1 base, there was a span of 11 bases. Per germline, CDR1 SGHRS and CDR2 YFSETQ.